The 3 T cell receptor beta chains reported below all come from one sample, sequenced in a study of memory CD4+ T cells and cytomegalovirus serostatus. Single viable CD3+CD4+CD8-CD45RO+ cells were sorted as the memory CD4+ T cells. Measured with immunoSEQ multiplex PCR; TCRdb has only the in-frame clones, and not every one. The table shows tens of thousands of clones, with 80% to 85% occurring only once. Sequenced sample: memory CD4+ T cells from blood. The receptors here all came from an adult in good health and CMV-seronegative.

J is TRBJ1-1 and V is TRBV30; tentatively, D is TRBD1 (6 bases). With 0 bases removed from V and 3 bases from J, the gap between germline ends came to 20 bases. The CDR3 has 17 amino acids. Per the germline V gene, CDR1 is GTSNPN and CDR2 is SVGIG (reference sequence). The CDR3 spells CAWSVGTHRAEDTEAFF. CDR3 in DNA: TGTGCCTGGAGTGTAGGGACACACAGGGCCGAGGACACTGAAGCTTTCTTT.

CDR3 DNA: TGTGCCAGCAGTTTACTTACAGGGGGCAGGGGCAATCAGCCCCAGCATTTT. Amino acids: CASSLLTGGRGNQPQHF. The chain links TRBV28 to TRBJ1-5, with 9 nucleotides matching TRBD1. Trimming took 2 bases from V and 2 from J; bases not matched to a gene: 7. The germline CDR1 and CDR2 sequences are MDHEN and SYDVKM. There are 17 residues in the CDR3.

The V gene is TRBV7-9, the J gene TRBJ2-5; 9 bases map to TRBD1. The germline CDR1 and CDR2 sequences are SEHNR and FQNEAQ (reference sequence). The trim removed 9 bases at V and 4 bases at J, leaving 9 bases unmatched. This CDR3 is built from 14 residues. CDR3 bases: TGTGCCAGTGGGGAGACAGGGGGTGGAGAGACCCAGTACTTC. Encoded protein: CASGETGGGETQYF.